The 25 T cell receptor beta chains listed next were all sequenced from one sample in a study of T cell responses to AZD1222 COVID-19 vaccine. Measured with immunoSEQ multiplex PCR; TCRdb has only the in-frame clones, and not every one. The table lists some 150,000 clones, over 85% of them singletons, with 5% in the top ten. Sequenced material: peripheral blood, taken on day 0 of AZD1222 vaccination. These TCRs come from an adult in good health.

The chain carries TRBV11-2 and TRBJ1-3; D is undetermined. The CDR3 runs 16 residues. Germline lookup yields CDR1 SGHAT and CDR2 FQNNGV. The V end was cut by 6 bases, the J end by 0 bases, with 15 bases between. CDR3: CASSPPWIFSGNTIYF. In DNA form, the CDR3 reads TGTGCCAGCAGTCCCCCGTGGATTTTCTCTGGAAACACCATATATTTT.

This chain links TRBV28 with TRBJ2-7, with D possibly TRBD2 on 6 matching bases. This CDR3 comprises 14 residues. CDR1 and CDR2 (germline): MDHEN, SYDVKM. With 4 bases removed from V and 6 bases from J, the gap between germline ends came to 16 bases. CDR3 sequence reads: CASSSGTGLGEQYF. In DNA, the CDR3 is TGTGCCAGCAGTTCCGGGACTGGCCTAGGCGAGCAGTACTTC.

The chain couples TRBV28 to TRBJ1-2; D ambiguous. Germline V CDR1 and CDR2: MDHEN, SYDVKM. The CDR3 is 14 amino acids. V lost 3 bases and J lost 2, with 10 bases in between. DNA of the CDR3: TGTGCCAGCAGTTTCCATGGCTGGAACTATGGCTACACCTTC. This encodes CASSFHGWNYGYTF.

This sequence joins TRBV7-2 and TRBJ2-1; weak D call: TRBD1 (7 bases). Looked up from germline, CDR1 is SGHTA and CDR2 is FQGNSA. The CDR3 length is 13 residues. Trimming stripped 5 bases from V and 7 bases from J, with 12 bases between. The CDR3 spells CASSTQGGNEQFF. CDR3 nucleotide sequence: TGTGCCAGCAGCACCCAGGGGGGTAATGAGCAGTTCTTC.

The rearrangement links TRBV6-5 to TRBJ1-2, with 8 bases identical to TRBD1. CDR1 is MNHEY and CDR2 is SVGAGI in the germline V gene. The CDR3 contains 11 residues. The CDR3 loop is CATGANYGYTF. The CDR3 bases are TGTGCGACAGGGGCTAACTATGGCTACACCTTC.

The V call is TRBV6-1, the J call TRBJ1-5; TRBD1 might be the D (6 bases). CDR3 size: 15 residues. V dropped 1 base and J dropped 2 bases, with 9 bases sitting between them. The germline V gene has CDR1 MNHNS and CDR2 SASEGT. CDR3 sequence reads: CASSEGRQGNQPQHF. DNA of the CDR3: TGTGCCAGCAGTGAAGGACGACAGGGCAATCAGCCCCAGCATTTT.

The CDR3, as DNA: TGTGCCAGCAGTTTTGGACAGGGGGACACCGGGGAGCTGTTTTTT. The encoded protein is CASSFGQGDTGELFF. The J gene is TRBJ2-2, the V gene TRBV11-3, with 10 bases aligning to TRBD1. This CDR3 spans 15 amino acids. J was trimmed by 3 bases and V by 6 bases; bases with no gene match: 4. From germline, CDR1 is SGHNT and CDR2 YENEEA.

The J gene is TRBJ2-4, the V gene TRBV11-2; D gene ambiguous. CDR3 length equals 13 residues. V dropped 1 base and J dropped 5 bases, with 6 bases sitting between them. Germline lookup yields CDR1 SGHAT and CDR2 FQNNGV. The CDR3 here is CASSLAAENIQYF. CDR3 DNA: TGTGCCAGCAGCTTAGCGGCGGAAAACATTCAGTACTTC.

V is TRBV11-3 and J is TRBJ2-1; TRBD1 matches 8 bases. This CDR3 has 18 amino acids. V was pared by 1 base and J by 6 bases, with 14 bases of the junction left unmatched. From germline, CDR1 is SGHNT and CDR2 YENEEA. The CDR3: CASSLGQGAGYLGNEQFF. The CDR3 nucleotides are TGTGCCAGCAGCTTAGGGCAGGGGGCCGGTTACTTAGGCAATGAGCAGTTCTTC.

The chain is built from TRBV11-3 and TRBJ2-3; D may be TRBD1 or TRBD2 (5 bases each). This CDR3 region has 14 residues. The germline V and J ends were trimmed by 1 base and 2 bases, with 7 bases remaining between them. Per the germline V gene, CDR1 is SGHNT and CDR2 is YENEEA. In nucleotides, the CDR3 is TGTGCCAGCAGCTTAGCCGGGGCCACAGATACGCAGTATTTT. Protein sequence: CASSLAGATDTQYF.

This clone showed up just once. The chain uses TRBV27 and TRBJ1-2, with D possibly TRBD1 on 5 matching bases. Germline CDR1 is MNHEY and CDR2 is SMNVEV (reference sequence). This CDR3 region has 17 residues. V dropped 3 bases and J dropped 5 bases, with 22 bases sitting between them. The CDR3 sequence: CASSLGSGTSLDYGYTF. CDR3 in DNA: TGTGCCAGCAGTTTGGGATCCGGGACCTCTCTAGATTATGGCTACACCTTC.

This clone was seen once. The chain has TRBV6-5 and TRBJ1-2; D may be TRBD1 (5 bases). This CDR3 has 13 amino acids. Germline V gene data show CDR1 as MNHEY and CDR2 as SVGAGI. Trimming took 6 bases from V and 4 from J, leaving 12 bases between them. The CDR3 nucleotides read TGTGCCAGCAGACAAGACAGTCTCTATGGCTACACCTTC. This gives the protein CASRQDSLYGYTF.

The J gene is TRBJ2-1, the V gene TRBV2; D unclear. The germline V gene has CDR1 SNHLY and CDR2 FYNNEI. The CDR3 runs 12 residues. The V end lost 10 bases, the J end lost 2 bases, and 9 bases lay between the germline ends. The CDR3 reads CATSIAYNEQFF. The DNA of the CDR3 is TGTGCCACCAGCATAGCCTACAATGAGCAGTTCTTC.

This clone was observed a single time. At one end, the junction sequence differs from germline, possibly due to a read error. The V and J genes are TRBV2 and TRBJ1-4; D unresolved. This CDR3 spans 11 amino acids. Germline CDR1 SNHLY, CDR2 FYNNEI. CDR3 amino acids: CASSGLLETHF. In DNA form, the CDR3 reads TGTGCCAGCAGCGGTTTGCTAGAGACTCATTTT.

The chain links TRBV6-5 to TRBJ1-2; D unclear. V was shortened by 0 bases and J by 2 bases, with 7 bases between the two germline ends. Per the germline V gene, CDR1 is MNHEY and CDR2 is SVGAGI. The CDR3 sequence is 14 residues long. The CDR3 here is CASSYSTWNYGYTF. The CDR3 bases are TGTGCCAGCAGTTACTCGACCTGGAACTATGGCTACACCTTC.

The chain combines TRBV7-8 with TRBJ2-3; tentative D call: TRBD1 (7 bases). The length of the CDR3 is 16 residues. The ends were cut back, 2 bases at V and 5 bases at J, with 17 bases in the middle. Germline CDR1 reads SGHVS; CDR2 reads FQNEAQ. CDR3 sequence reads: CASSLPRTGGVDTQYF. CDR3 nucleotides: TGTGCCAGCAGCTTACCCAGGACAGGAGGGGTAGATACGCAGTATTTT.

The genes are TRBV18 and TRBJ2-1; D assignment may be TRBD1 or TRBD2 (5 bases each). The CDR3 spans 12 residues. The V end lost 6 bases, the J end lost 10 bases, and 13 bases lay between the germline ends. Per germline, CDR1 KGHSH and CDR2 LQKENI. The CDR3: CASSVGRDEQFF. In DNA, the CDR3 is TGTGCCAGCTCGGTCGGCCGGGACGAGCAGTTCTTC.

The V call is TRBV6-5, the J call TRBJ2-5; 10 bases are shared with TRBD1. The CDR3 extends over 14 amino acids. After removal of 7 bases from V and 5 bases from J, the junction contained 7 bases not matched to a gene. Germline CDR1 MNHEY, CDR2 SVGAGI. The CDR3 protein is CASIPPGQGETQYF. CDR3 sequence (DNA): TGTGCCAGCATCCCACCGGGACAGGGGGAGACCCAGTACTTC.

This chain joins TRBV5-4 and TRBJ2-7, with 10 bases fitting TRBD1. J lost 2 bases, V lost 3 bases, and 2 bases had no gene match. The CDR3 has 14 residues. CDR1 is SGHNT, CDR2 YYREEE, per germline (reference sequence). The CDR3 DNA reads TGTGCCAGCAGCTCAGGGACAGGGGCCTACGAGCAGTACTTC. Translated: CASSSGTGAYEQYF.

In DNA form, the CDR3 reads TGTGCCAGCAGTTATACACGAAACTATGGCTACACCTTC. Protein: CASSYTRNYGYTF. The chain couples TRBV12-3 or TRBV12-4 to TRBJ1-2; D ambiguous. This CDR3 region has 13 residues. Trimming took off 4 bases at V and 2 bases at J, with 8 bases between the two ends.

The V and J genes are TRBV23-1 and TRBJ1-3; D may be TRBD1 (5 bases). TRBV23-1 is an open reading frame, and its role is uncertain. The CDR3 is 13 amino acids. Trimming shortened V by 8 bases and J by 0 bases, and 8 bases separated the two germline ends. CDR3 nucleotide sequence: TGCGCCAGCCGGGGGGTCTCTGGAAACACCATATATTTT. This codes for CASRGVSGNTIYF.

The chain couples TRBV5-6 to TRBJ2-7; 7 bases match TRBD1. Germline values: CDR1 SGHDT, CDR2 YYEEEE. The CDR3 length is 14 residues. Unmatched junction bases numbered 7, after V lost 1 base and J lost 6 bases. DNA of the CDR3: TGTGCCAGCAGCTTGAGGGGGCGCACTGGCGAGCAGTACTTC. It encodes CASSLRGRTGEQYF.

The CDR3 loop is CAIHRGGTSTDTQYF. The CDR3 coding sequence is TGTGCCATCCATAGAGGGGGTACTAGCACAGATACGCAGTATTTT. V is TRBV10-3 and J is TRBJ2-3; a possible D gene is TRBD1 (6 bases). CDR3 length equals 15 residues. Looked up from germline, CDR1 is ENHRY and CDR2 is SYGVKD. V was shortened by 8 bases and J by 0 bases, with 15 bases between the two germline ends.

The genes are TRBV4-2 and TRBJ2-7, with a weak D call TRBD2 (5 bases). V was cut by 2 bases and J by 2 bases, with 19 bases left in between. Germline V CDR1 and CDR2: LGHNA, YNFKEQ. This CDR3 contains 17 residues. The CDR3 nucleotides read TGTGCCAGCAGCCAATCTAGGATCAAGCGGCTACCCTACGAGCAGTACTTC. Translated: CASSQSRIKRLPYEQYF.

This clone has just a few counts. This chain joins TRBV24-1 and TRBJ1-4; a weak D match, TRBD1 (6 bases). The length of the CDR3 is 17 residues. Trimming left V 2 bases short and J 0 bases short, with 12 bases between. Germline CDR1 is KGHDR and CDR2 is SFDVKD. The CDR3 region has the DNA TGTGCCACCAGTGATTCCGGGGACACAACAACTAATGAAAAACTGTTTTTT. Translated, it gives CATSDSGDTTTNEKLFF.